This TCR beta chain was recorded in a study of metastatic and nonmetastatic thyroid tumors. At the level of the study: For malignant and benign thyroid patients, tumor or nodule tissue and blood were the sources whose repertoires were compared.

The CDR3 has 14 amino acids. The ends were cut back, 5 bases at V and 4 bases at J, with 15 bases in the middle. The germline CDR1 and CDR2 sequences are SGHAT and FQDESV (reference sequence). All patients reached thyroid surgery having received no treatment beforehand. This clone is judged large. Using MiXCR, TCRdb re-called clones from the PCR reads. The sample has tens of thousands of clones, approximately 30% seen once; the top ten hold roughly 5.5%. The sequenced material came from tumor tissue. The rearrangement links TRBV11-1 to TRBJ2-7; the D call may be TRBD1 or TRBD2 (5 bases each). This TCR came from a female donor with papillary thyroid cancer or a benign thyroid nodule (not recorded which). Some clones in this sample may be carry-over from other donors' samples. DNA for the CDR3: TGTGCCAGCAGCATGGGGACGGTAGGGTACGAGCAGTACTTC. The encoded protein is CASSMGTVGYEQYF.